This T cell receptor (beta chain) was captured by sequencing in a study of early T cells in non-severe SARS-CoV-2 infection. About the research overall: Alpha and beta chains were unpaired, from unsorted whole-blood bulk RNA.

Each single cDNA molecule received a unique molecular identifier. TCRdb processed the 5' RACE reads anew with MiXCR; each CDR3 protein has one entry. This table holds more than 25,000 distinct CDR3 sequences, around 5% found once. The study's findings and limits: Anti-spike CD8 responses were favored by VDJdb matching, which missed private and CD4 specificities.

Trimming cost V 4 bases and J 5 bases; bases outside gene matches: 14. This CDR3 contains 16 residues. CDR1 MNHEY and CDR2 SMNVEV come from the germline V gene (reference sequence). This clonotype showed up many times. The antigen is not known. The sequencing input was whole blood. This TCR derives from an adult who was a healthcare worker with PCR-confirmed SARS-CoV-2 infection or an uninfected control (not recorded which). V and J are TRBV27 and TRBJ2-7, with TRBD2 identical over 7 bases. CDR3 protein: CASSSYQGGDSNEQYF. In nucleotides, the CDR3 is TGTGCCAGCAGTTCCTATCAGGGAGGGGACTCAAACGAGCAGTACTTC.